The 7 T cell receptor beta chains in this list originate from one sample, sequenced in a study of blood T cell repertoires in COVID-19. The table came from immunoSEQ multiplex PCR; TCRdb's copy has only in-frame clones and leaves some out. The data hold under 250,000 clones, with over 75% observed a single time. Sequencing was done on a sample of peripheral blood. Source of these receptors: a man aged 50 to 59 with COVID-19, enrolled during active disease.

This clone was picked up a small number of times. The gene calls are TRBV18 and TRBJ2-7, with D perhaps matching TRBD1 (6 bases). Germline-derived CDR1 and CDR2 are KGHSH and LQKENI. Between the trimmed V and J ends, which lost 1 base and 0 bases, there was a span of 10 bases. The CDR3 is 15 residues long. DNA of the CDR3: TGTGCCAGCTCACCACGACAGGACAGCTCCTACGAGCAGTACTTC. Encoded protein: CASSPRQDSSYEQYF.

The chain combines TRBV5-4 with TRBJ1-3, with 7 bases that match TRBD1. The trim removed 5 bases at V and 4 bases at J, leaving 9 bases unmatched. Looked up from germline, CDR1 is SGHNT and CDR2 is YYREEE (reference sequence). This CDR3 has 15 amino acids. The CDR3 reads CASSRPDRAGNTIYF. In DNA, the CDR3 is TGTGCCAGCAGTCGCCCTGACAGGGCCGGAAACACCATATATTTT. Drawing the rest from reference TRBV5-4 and TRBJ1-3, the complete variable domain is ETGVTQSPTHLIKTRGQQVTLRCSSQSGHNTVSWYQQALGQGPQFIFQYYREEENGRGNFPPRFSGLQFPNYSSELNVNALELDDSALYLCASSRPDRAGNTIYFGEGSWLTVV.

V and J are TRBV6-4 and TRBJ2-7, with 10 bases lining up with TRBD1. The CDR3 spans 14 residues. The trim removed 6 bases at V and 2 bases at J, leaving 4 bases unmatched. Per germline, CDR1 MRHNA and CDR2 SNTAGT. The chain's CDR3 is CASSRTGGTYEQYF. CDR3 in DNA: TGTGCCAGCAGCCGGACAGGGGGGACCTACGAGCAGTACTTC.

J is TRBJ2-1 and V is TRBV7-6; D is perhaps TRBD2 (5 bases). CDR3 size: 16 residues. Trimming removed 4 bases at V and 1 base at J, with 14 bases between. The germline CDR1 and CDR2 sequences are SGHVS and FNYEAQ. In DNA, the CDR3 is TGTGCCAGCAGCTCCAAGAGCGGTGGGTCCTACAATGAGCAGTTCTTC. Amino acid sequence: CASSSKSGGSYNEQFF.

The chain uses TRBV6-6 and TRBJ2-7, with D perhaps matching TRBD2 (7 bases). The germline V and J ends were trimmed by 6 bases and 0 bases, with 12 bases remaining between them. CDR3 length equals 14 residues. CDR1 is MNHNY, CDR2 SVGAGI, per germline (reference sequence). The CDR3, as DNA: TGTGCCAGCAGGGGCGGGGGACACTCCTACGAGCAGTACTTC. Its protein product is CASRGGGHSYEQYF.

The chain joins TRBV28 to TRBJ1-6, with a tentative D call TRBD1 (6 bases). V lost 7 bases to trimming and J lost 3 bases, with 10 bases between them. Germline V gene data show CDR1 as MDHEN and CDR2 as SYDVKM. The CDR3 is made up of 14 amino acids. Written as DNA, the CDR3 is TGTGCCAGCACCTGGACAGTCTATAATTCACCCCTCCACTTT. Translating gives CASTWTVYNSPLHF.

This rearrangement joins TRBV29-1 to TRBJ2-5; TRBD2 might be the D (5 bases). The CDR3 contains 13 residues. CDR1 and CDR2 from the germline V gene are SQVTM and ANQGSEA. V lost 4 bases and J 0 bases, leaving 9 bases between the germline ends. For the CDR3, the DNA is TGCAGCGTTGGTGAGGGCCACCAAGAGACCCAGTACTTC. Translated, it gives CSVGEGHQETQYF. Based on the CDR3 plus reference TRBV29-1 and TRBJ2-5, the full variable domain is SAVISQKPSRDICQRGTSLTIQCQVDSQVTMMFWYRQQPGQSLTLIATANQGSEATYESGFVIDKFPISRPNLTFSTLTVSNMSPEDSSIYLCSVGEGHQETQYFGPGTRLLVL.